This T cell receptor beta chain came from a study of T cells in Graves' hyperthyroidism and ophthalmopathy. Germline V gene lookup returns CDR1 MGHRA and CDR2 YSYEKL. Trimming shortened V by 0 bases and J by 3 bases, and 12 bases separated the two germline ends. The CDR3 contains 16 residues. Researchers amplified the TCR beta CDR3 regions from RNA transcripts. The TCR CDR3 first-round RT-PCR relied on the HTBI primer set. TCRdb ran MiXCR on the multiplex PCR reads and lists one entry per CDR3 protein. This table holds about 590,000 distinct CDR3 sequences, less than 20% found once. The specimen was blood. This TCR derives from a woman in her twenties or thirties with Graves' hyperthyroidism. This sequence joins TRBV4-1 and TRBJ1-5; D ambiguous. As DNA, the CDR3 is TGCGCCAGCAGCCAAGATTACGGGTTTACCAATCAGCCCCAGCATTTT. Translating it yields CASSQDYGFTNQPQHF.